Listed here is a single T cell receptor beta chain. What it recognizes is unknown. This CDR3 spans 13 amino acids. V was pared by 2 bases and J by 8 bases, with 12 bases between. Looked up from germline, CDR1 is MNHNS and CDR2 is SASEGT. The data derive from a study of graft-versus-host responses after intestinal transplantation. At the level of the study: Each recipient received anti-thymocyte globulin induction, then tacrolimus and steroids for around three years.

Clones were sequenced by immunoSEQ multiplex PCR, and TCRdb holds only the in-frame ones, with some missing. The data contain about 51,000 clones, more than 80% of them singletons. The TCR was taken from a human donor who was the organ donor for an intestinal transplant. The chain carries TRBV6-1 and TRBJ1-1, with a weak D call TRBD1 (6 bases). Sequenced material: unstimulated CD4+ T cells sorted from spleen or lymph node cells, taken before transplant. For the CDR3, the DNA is TGTGCCAGCAGTGAAACAGGGTACGGAGAAGCTTTCTTT. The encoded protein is CASSETGYGEAFF.